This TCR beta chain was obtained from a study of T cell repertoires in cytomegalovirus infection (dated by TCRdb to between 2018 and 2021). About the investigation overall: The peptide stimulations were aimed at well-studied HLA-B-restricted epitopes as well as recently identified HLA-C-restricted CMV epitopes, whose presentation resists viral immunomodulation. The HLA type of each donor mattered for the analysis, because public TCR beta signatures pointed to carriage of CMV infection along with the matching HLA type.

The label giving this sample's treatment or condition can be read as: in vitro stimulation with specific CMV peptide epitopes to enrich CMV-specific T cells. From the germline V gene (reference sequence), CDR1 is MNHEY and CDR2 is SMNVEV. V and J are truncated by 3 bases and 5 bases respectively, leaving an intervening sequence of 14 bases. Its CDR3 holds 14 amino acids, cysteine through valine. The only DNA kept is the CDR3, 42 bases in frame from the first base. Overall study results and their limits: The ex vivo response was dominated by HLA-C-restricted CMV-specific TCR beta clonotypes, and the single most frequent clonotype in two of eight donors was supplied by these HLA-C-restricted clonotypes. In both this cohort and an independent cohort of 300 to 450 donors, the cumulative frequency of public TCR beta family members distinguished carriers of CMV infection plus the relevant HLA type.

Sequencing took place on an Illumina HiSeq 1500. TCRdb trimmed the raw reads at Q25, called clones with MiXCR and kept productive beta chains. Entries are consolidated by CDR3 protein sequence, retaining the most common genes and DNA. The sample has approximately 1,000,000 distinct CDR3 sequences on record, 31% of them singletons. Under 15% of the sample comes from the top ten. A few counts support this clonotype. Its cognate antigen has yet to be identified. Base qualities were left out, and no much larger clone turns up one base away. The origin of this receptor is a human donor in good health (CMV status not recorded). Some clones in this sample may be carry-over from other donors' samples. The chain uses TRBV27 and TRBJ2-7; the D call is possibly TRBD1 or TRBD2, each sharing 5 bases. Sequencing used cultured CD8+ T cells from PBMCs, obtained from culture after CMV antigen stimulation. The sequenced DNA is TGTGCCAGCAGTTTTTCTTCCGGGGCGGACGAGCAGTACGTC. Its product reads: CASSFSSGADEQYV.